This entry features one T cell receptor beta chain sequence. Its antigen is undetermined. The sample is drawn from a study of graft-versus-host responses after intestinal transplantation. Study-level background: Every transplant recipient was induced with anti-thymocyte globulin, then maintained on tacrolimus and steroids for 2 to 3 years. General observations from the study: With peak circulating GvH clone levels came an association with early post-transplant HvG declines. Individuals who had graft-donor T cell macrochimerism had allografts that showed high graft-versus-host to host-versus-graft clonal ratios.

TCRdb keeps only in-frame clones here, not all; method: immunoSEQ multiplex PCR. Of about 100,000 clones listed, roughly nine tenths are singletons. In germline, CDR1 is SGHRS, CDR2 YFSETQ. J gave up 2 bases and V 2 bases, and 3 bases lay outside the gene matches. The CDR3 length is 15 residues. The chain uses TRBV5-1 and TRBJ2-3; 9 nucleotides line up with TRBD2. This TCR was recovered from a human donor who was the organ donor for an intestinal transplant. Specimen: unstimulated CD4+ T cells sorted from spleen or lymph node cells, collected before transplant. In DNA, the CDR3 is TGCGCCAGCAGCTTAGCGGGGGGTCCCACAGATACGCAGTATTTT. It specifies CASSLAGGPTDTQYF.